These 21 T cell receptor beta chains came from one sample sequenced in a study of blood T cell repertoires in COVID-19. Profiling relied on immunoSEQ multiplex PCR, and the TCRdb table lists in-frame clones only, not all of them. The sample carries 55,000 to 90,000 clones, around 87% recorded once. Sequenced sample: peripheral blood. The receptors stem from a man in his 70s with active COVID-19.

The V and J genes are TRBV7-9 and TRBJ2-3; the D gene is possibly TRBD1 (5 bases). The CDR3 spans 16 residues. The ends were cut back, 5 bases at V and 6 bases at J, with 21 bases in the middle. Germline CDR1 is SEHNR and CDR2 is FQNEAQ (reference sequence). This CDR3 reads CASSPNPRVGRDTQYF. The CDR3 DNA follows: TGTGCCAGCAGCCCCAACCCCAGGGTGGGTAGGGATACGCAGTATTTT.

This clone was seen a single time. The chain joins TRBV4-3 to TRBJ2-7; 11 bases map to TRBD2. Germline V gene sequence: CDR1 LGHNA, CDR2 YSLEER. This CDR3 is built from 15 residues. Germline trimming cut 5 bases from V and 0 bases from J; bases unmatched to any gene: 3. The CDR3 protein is CASSSLAGDSYEQYF. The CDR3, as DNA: TGCGCCAGCAGCTCACTAGCGGGGGACTCCTACGAGCAGTACTTC.

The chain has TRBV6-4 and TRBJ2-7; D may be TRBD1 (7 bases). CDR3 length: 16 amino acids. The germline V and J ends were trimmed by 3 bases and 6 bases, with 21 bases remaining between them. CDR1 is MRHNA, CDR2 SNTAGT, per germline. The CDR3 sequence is CASSDSGGQGGCEQYF. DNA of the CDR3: TGTGCCAGCAGTGATAGTGGGGGGCAGGGGGGTTGCGAGCAGTACTTC.

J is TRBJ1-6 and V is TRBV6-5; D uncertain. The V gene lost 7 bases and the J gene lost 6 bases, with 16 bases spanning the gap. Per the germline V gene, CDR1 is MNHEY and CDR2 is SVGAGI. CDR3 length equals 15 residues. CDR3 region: CASTPAEGFNSPLHF. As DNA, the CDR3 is TGTGCCAGCACCCCGGCGGAGGGCTTTAATTCACCCCTCCACTTT.

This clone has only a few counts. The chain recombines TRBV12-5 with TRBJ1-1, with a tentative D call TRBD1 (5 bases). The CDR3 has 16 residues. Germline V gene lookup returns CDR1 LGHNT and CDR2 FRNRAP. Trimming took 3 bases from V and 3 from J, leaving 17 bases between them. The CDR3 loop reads CASGLGWGRADTEAFF. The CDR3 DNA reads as TGTGCTAGTGGTTTAGGATGGGGCAGGGCGGACACTGAAGCTTTCTTT.

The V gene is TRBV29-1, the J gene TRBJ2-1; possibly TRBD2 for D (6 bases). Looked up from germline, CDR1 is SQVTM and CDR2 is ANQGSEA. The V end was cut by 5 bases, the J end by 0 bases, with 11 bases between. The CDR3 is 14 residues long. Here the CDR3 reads CSVSGPSSYNEQFF. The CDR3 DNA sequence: TGCAGCGTTAGCGGGCCGAGCTCCTACAATGAGCAGTTCTTC.

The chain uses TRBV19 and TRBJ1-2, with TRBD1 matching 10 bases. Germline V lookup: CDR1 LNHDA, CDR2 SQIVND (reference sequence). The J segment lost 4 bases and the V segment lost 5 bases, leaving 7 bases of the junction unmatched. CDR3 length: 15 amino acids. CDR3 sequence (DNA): TGTGCCAGTAGTCCCCGACAGGGGGCGGTCTATGGCTACACCTTC. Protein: CASSPRQGAVYGYTF. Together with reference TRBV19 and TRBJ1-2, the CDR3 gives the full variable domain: DGGITQSPKYLFRKEGQNVTLSCEQNLNHDAMYWYRQDPGQGLRLIYYSQIVNDFQKGDIAEGYSVSREKKESFPLTVTSAQKNPTAFYLCASSPRQGAVYGYTFGSGTRLTVV.

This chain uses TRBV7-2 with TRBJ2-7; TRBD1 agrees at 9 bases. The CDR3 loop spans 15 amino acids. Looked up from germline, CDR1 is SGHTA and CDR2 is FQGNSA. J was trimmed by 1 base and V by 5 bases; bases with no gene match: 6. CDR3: CASSPNRGRSYEQYF. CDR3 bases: TGTGCCAGCAGCCCGAACAGGGGGCGATCCTACGAGCAGTACTTC.

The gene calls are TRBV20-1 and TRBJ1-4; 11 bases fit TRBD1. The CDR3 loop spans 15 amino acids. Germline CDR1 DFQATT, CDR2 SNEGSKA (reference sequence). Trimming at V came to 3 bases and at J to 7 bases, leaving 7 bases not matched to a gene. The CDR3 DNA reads TGCAGTGCTAGTGGACAGGGGGCGTGGGGTGAAAAACTGTTTTTT. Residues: CSASGQGAWGEKLFF.

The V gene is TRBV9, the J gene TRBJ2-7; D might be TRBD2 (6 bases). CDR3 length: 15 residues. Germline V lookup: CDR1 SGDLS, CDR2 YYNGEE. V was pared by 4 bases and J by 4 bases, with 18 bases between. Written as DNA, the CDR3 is TGTGCCAGCAGCCCCACCGGTGGGGGGTCTTACGAGCAGTACTTC. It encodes CASSPTGGGSYEQYF.

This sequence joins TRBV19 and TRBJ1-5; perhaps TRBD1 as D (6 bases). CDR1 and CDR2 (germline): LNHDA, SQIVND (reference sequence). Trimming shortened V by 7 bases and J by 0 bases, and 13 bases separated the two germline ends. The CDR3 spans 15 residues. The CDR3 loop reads CASKAGAYSNQPQHF. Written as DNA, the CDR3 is TGTGCCAGTAAGGCAGGGGCTTATAGCAATCAGCCCCAGCATTTT.

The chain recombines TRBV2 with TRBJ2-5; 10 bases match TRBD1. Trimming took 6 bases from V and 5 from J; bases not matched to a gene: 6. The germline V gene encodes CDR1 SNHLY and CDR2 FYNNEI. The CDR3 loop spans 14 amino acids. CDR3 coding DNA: TGTGCCAGCAGACCGACAGGGGGCTCGGAGACCCAGTACTTC. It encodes CASRPTGGSETQYF.

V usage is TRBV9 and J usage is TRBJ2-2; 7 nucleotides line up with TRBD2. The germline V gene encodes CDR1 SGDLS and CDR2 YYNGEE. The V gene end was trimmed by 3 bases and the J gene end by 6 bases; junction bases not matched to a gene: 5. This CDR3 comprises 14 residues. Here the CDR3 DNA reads TGTGCCAGCAGCGAGGGAGGGAGCGCCGGGGAGCTGTTTTTT. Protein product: CASSEGGSAGELFF.

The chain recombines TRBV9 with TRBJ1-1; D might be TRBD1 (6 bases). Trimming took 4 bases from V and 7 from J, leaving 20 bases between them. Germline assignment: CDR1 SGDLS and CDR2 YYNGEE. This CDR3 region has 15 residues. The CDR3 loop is CASSQNRAGLGEAFF. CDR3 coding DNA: TGTGCCAGCAGCCAGAACAGGGCTGGTCTCGGTGAAGCTTTCTTT.

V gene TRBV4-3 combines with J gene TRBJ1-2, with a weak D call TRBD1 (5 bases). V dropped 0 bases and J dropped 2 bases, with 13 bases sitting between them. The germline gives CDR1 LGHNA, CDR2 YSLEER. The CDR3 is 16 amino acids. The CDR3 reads CASSQDSGHQNYGYTF. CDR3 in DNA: TGCGCCAGCAGCCAAGATAGTGGACACCAGAACTATGGCTACACCTTC.

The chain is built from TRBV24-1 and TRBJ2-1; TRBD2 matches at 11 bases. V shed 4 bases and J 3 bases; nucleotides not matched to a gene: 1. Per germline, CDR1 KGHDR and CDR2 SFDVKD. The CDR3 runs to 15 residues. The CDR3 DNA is TGTGCCACCAGTGAAGGGACTAGCGGCTACAATGAGCAGTTCTTC. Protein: CATSEGTSGYNEQFF.

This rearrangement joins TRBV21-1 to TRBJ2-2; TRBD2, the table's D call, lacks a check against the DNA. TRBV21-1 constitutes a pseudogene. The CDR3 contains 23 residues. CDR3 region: CASSKEGGARLAGGPSNTGELFF. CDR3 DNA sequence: TGTGCCAGCAGCAAAGAGGGGGGGGCGCGGCTAGCGGGAGGCCCCTCGAACACCGGGGAGCTGTTTTTT.

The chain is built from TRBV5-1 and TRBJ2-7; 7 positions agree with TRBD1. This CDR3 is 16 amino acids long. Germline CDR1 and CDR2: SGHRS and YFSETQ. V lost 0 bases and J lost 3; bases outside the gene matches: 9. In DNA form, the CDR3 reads TGCGCCAGCAGCTTGGCCCCAGGGGGTCTCGACTACGAGCAGTACTTC. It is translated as CASSLAPGGLDYEQYF.

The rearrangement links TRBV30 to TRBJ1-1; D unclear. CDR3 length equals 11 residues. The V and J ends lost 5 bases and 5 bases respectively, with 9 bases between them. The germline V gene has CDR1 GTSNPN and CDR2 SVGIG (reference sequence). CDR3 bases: TGTGCCTGGGAGGCGCGGACTGAAGCTTTCTTT. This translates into CAWEARTEAFF.

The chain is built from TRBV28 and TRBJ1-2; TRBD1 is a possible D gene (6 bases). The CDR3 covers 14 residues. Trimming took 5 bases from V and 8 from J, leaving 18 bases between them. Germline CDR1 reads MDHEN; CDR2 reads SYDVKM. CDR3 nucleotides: TGTGCCAGCAGTCAGGCACAGGGTTGGAGGGGCTACACCTTC. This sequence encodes CASSQAQGWRGYTF.

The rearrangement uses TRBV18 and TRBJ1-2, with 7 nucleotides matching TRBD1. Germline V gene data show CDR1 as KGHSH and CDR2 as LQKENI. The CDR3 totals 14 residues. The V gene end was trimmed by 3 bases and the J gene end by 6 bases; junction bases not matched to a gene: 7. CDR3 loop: CASSPAGQKNGYTF. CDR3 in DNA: TGTGCCAGCTCACCTGCGGGACAGAAGAATGGCTACACCTTC. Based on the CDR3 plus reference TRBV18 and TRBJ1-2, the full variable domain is NAGVMQNPRHLVRRRGQEARLRCSPMKGHSHVYWYRQLPEEGLKFMVYLQKENIIDESGMPKERFSAEFPKEGPSILRIQQVVRGDSAAYFCASSPAGQKNGYTFGSGTRLTVV.